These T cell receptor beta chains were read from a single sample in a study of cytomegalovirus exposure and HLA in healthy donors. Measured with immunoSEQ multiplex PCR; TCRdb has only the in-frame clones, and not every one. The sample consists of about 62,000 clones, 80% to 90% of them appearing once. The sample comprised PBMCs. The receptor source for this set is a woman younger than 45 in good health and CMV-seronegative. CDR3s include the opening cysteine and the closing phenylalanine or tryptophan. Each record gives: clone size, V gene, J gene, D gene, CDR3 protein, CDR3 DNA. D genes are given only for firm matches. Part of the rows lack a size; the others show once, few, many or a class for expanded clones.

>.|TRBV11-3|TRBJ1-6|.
CASSFDSTVYNSPLHF
TGTGCCAGCAGCTTTGATTCTACAGTCTATAATTCACCCCTCCACTTT
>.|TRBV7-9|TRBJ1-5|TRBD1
CASSFKTWQGDEPQHF
TGTGCCAGCAGCTTCAAGACTTGGCAGGGGGATGAGCCCCAGCATTTT
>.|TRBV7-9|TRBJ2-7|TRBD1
CASSITGGSEQYF
TGTGCCAGCAGCATCACAGGGGGCAGCGAGCAGTACTTC
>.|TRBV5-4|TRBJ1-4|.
CASSPSAGASTNEKLFF
TGTGCCAGCAGCCCGAGCGCGGGAGCTTCAACTAATGAAAAACTGTTTTTT
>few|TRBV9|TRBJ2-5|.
CASSVELGGETQYF
TGTGCCAGCAGCGTAGAACTAGGCGGCGAGACCCAGTACTTC
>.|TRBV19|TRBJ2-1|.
CASSIGGASGYEQFF
TGTGCCAGTAGTATTGGGGGGGCCAGCGGTTATGAGCAGTTCTTC
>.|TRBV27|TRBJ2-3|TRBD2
CASSRPTVGGGTDTQYF
TGTGCCAGCAGCCGACCAACCGTGGGGGGGGGCACAGATACGCAGTATTTT
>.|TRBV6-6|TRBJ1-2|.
CASTLYRVSNYGYTF
TGTGCCAGCACCCTATACAGGGTCAGTAACTATGGCTACACCTTC
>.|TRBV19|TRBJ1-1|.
CASSMGRNTEAFF
TGTGCCAGTAGTATGGGGCGGAACACTGAAGCTTTCTTT
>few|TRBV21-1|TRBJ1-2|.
CASSKEGSSANYGYTF
TGTGCCAGCAGCAAAGAAGGTAGCAGCGCTAACTATGGCTACACCTTC
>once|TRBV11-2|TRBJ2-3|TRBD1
CASSLGSGGEDTQYF
TGTGCCAGCAGCTTAGGGTCAGGGGGAGAAGATACGCAGTATTTT
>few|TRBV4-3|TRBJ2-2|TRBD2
CASSPVGGGATGELFF
TGCGCCAGCAGCCCCGTAGGCGGGGGAGCCACCGGGGAGCTGTTTTTT
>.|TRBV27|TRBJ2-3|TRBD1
CASSSRWTGIRTDTQYF
TGTGCCAGCAGTTCCCGCTGGACAGGGATCCGCACAGATACGCAGTATTTT
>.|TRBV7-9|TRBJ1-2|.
CASSGLNFNYGYTF
TGTGCCAGCAGCGGACTCAACTTTAACTATGGCTACACCTTC
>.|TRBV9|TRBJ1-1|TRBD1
CASSVDGFGTANTEAFF
TGTGCCAGCAGCGTAGACGGCTTCGGGACAGCTAACACTGAAGCTTTCTTT
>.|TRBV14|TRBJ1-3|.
CASSQDRPGRNTIYF
TGTGCCAGCAGCCAAGATCGCCCGGGAAGAAACACCATATATTTT
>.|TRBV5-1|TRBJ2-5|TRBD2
CASSLGTSAETQYF
TGCGCCAGCAGCCTGGGGACTAGCGCCGAGACCCAGTACTTC
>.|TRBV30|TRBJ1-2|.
CAYSTGYTGYTF
TGTGCCTATTCAACAGGGTACACTGGCTACACCTTC
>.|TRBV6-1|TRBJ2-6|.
CASSPRGSGANVLTF
TGTGCCAGCAGTCCCCGGGGGTCTGGGGCCAACGTCCTGACTTTC
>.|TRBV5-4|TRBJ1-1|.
CASSFGQQNTEAFF
TGTGCCAGCAGCTTCGGACAGCAGAACACTGAAGCTTTCTTT
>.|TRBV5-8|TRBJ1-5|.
CASSLSRAMSQPQHF
TGTGCCAGCAGCTTGAGCAGGGCGATGAGTCAGCCCCAGCATTTT
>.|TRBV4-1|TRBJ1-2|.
CASSQDLEWNGYTF
TGCGCCAGCAGCCAAGATTTGGAGTGGAATGGCTACACCTTC
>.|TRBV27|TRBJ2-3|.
CASSPGDGYTDTQYF
TGTGCCAGCAGTCCGGGGGACGGTTACACAGATACGCAGTATTTT
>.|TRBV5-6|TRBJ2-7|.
CASSLYWGLTRGYEQYF
TGTGCCAGCAGCTTGTATTGGGGGCTAACGCGCGGGTACGAGCAGTACTTC
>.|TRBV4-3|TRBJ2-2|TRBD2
CASSLGLAGVGELFF
TGCGCCAGCAGCCTCGGACTAGCGGGGGTCGGGGAGCTGTTTTTT
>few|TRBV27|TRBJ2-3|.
CASSLTQSTDTQYF
TGTGCCAGCAGTTTGACTCAAAGCACAGATACGCAGTATTTT
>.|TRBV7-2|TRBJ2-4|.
CASSLKRTIDKNIQYF
TGTGCCAGCAGCCTTAAAAGGACTATTGACAAAAACATTCAGTACTTC
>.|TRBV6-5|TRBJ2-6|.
CASSYYSGANVLTF
TGTGCCAGCAGTTATTACTCTGGGGCCAACGTCCTGACTTTC
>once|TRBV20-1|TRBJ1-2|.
CSAPAGYGYTF
TGCAGTGCTCCAGCGGGATATGGCTACACCTTC
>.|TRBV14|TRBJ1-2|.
CASSRHLPNYGYTF
TGTGCCAGCAGCCGTCACCTACCTAACTATGGCTACACCTTC
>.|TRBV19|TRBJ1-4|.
CASSWAQTNEKLFF
TGTGCCAGTAGTTGGGCGCAAACTAATGAAAAACTGTTTTTT
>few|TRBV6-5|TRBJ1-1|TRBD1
CASSPEGAGGTEAFF
TGTGCCAGCAGCCCGGAGGGGGCAGGGGGCACTGAAGCTTTCTTT
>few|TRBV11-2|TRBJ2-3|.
CASSFLASTDTQYF
TGTGCCAGCAGCTTTTTGGCTAGCACAGATACGCAGTATTTT
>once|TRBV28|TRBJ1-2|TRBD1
CASSLWDADRGLGGYTF
TGTGCCAGCAGTTTATGGGATGCGGACAGGGGGCTCGGGGGCTACACCTTC
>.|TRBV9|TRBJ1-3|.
CASGVDPGGGNTIYF
TGTGCCAGCGGCGTAGACCCAGGAGGTGGAAACACCATATATTTT
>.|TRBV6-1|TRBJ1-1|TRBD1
CASSDRQGHVNTEAFF
TGTGCCAGCAGTGACCGACAGGGGCATGTGAACACTGAAGCTTTCTTT
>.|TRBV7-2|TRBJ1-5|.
CASSWGLNQPQHF
TGTGCCAGCAGCTGGGGCCTCAATCAGCCCCAGCATTTT
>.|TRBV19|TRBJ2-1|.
CASSVGGGWDGLYNEQFF
TGTGCCAGTAGTGTCGGGGGAGGCTGGGACGGACTCTACAATGAGCAGTTCTTC